One and the same sample provided the 9 T cell receptor beta chains below, sequenced in a study of immune cell composition in non-small cell lung cancer. Using immunoSEQ multiplex PCR, the repertoire was profiled, and TCRdb retains in-frame clones only, with some absent. The sample contains under 3,000 clones, about four fifths of which appear only once. Sequenced input: lung tumor tissue. The receptors were sampled from a human donor with non-small cell lung cancer.

The V and J genes are TRBV7-6 and TRBJ2-7; TRBD1 agrees at 9 bases. The germline V gene has CDR1 SGHVS and CDR2 FNYEAQ. The CDR3 is 15 residues long. With 3 bases clipped from V and 5 bases from J, the junction kept 8 bases outside the gene matches. The CDR3 region is CASSLRGQGVDEQYF. CDR3 DNA: TGTGCCAGCAGCTTGCGGGGACAGGGTGTGGACGAGCAGTACTTC. The whole variable domain, filled in from reference TRBV7-6 and TRBJ2-7, reads GAGVSQSPRYKVTKRGQDVALRCDPISGHVSLYWYRQALGQGPEFLTYFNYEAQQDKSGLPNDRFSAERPEGSISTLTIQRTEQRDSAMYRCASSLRGQGVDEQYFGPGTRLTVT.

The chain has TRBV7-3 and TRBJ2-2; a weak D match, TRBD2 (5 bases). The CDR3 contains 16 residues. V was trimmed by 5 bases and J by 0 bases, leaving 13 bases between them. CDR1 and CDR2 from the germline V gene are SGHTA and FQGTGA. CDR3 DNA sequence: TGTGCCAGCAGCGCCCCCGACGGGACGAACACCGGGGAGCTGTTTTTT. It is translated as CASSAPDGTNTGELFF.

The rearrangement uses TRBV18 and TRBJ1-3, with TRBD1 matching over 10 bases. The V gene end was trimmed by 3 bases and the J gene end by 3 bases; junction bases not matched to a gene: 5. In germline, CDR1 is KGHSH, CDR2 LQKENI. The CDR3 has 16 amino acids. CDR3 in DNA: TGTGCCAGCTCACCTTACGGGACAGGGGTTGGAAACACCATATATTTT. Translation: CASSPYGTGVGNTIYF.

The chain employs TRBV7-8 and TRBJ2-3; unclear D gene. CDR1 is SGHVS, CDR2 FQNEAQ, per germline. CDR3 length equals 14 residues. Trimming cost V 1 base and J 2 bases, with 7 bases left between them. The CDR3 loop reads CASSLELATDTQYF. The CDR3, as DNA: TGTGCCAGCAGCTTAGAGCTTGCCACAGATACGCAGTATTTT.

This rearrangement joins TRBV18 to TRBJ2-1; 11 nucleotides line up with TRBD2. Per the germline V gene, CDR1 is KGHSH and CDR2 is LQKENI. With V trimmed by 2 bases and J by 6 bases, 9 bases remained unmatched. The CDR3 length is 17 residues. CDR3 protein: CASSPAASGRSGNEQFF. The CDR3, as DNA: TGTGCCAGCTCACCAGCGGCTAGCGGGAGGTCAGGCAATGAGCAGTTCTTC. The full variable domain, in which reference TRBV18 and TRBJ2-1 provide the parts outside the CDR3, is NAGVMQNPRHLVRRRGQEARLRCSPMKGHSHVYWYRQLPEEGLKFMVYLQKENIIDESGMPKERFSAEFPKEGPSILRIQQVVRGDSAAYFCASSPAASGRSGNEQFFGPGTRLTVL.

This clone was seen only a few times. The gene calls are TRBV13 and TRBJ2-3, with TRBD2 identical over 11 bases. The CDR3 has 18 residues. CDR1 is PRHDT and CDR2 is FYEKMQ in the germline V gene (reference sequence). V lost 0 bases and J lost 9; bases outside the gene matches: 14. The CDR3 region is CASSLGDLAGGSFDTQYF. The CDR3 nucleotides are TGTGCCAGCAGCTTAGGAGATCTAGCGGGGGGTAGTTTCGACACGCAGTATTTT.

CDR3 protein: CASSEGGRSEKLFF. In DNA form, the CDR3 reads TGTGCCAGCAGCGAGGGGGGGCGTAGTGAAAAACTGTTTTTT. This sequence joins TRBV9 and TRBJ1-4; the D gene is possibly TRBD1 (6 bases). Germline values: CDR1 SGDLS, CDR2 YYNGEE. With 3 bases removed from V and 7 bases from J, the gap between germline ends came to 13 bases. The CDR3 consists of 14 residues.

The sample holds one count of this clone. This rearrangement joins TRBV9 to TRBJ2-1; D is perhaps TRBD1 (5 bases). Germline assignment: CDR1 SGDLS and CDR2 YYNGEE. Trimming pared 3 bases from V and 9 bases from J, leaving 7 bases between. The CDR3 spans 11 residues. The CDR3 DNA sequence: TGTGCCAGCAGCGCGCAGGGTGAGCAGTTCTTC. Its protein product is CASSAQGEQFF.

CDR3 nucleotides: TGCGCCAGCAGCTTGGGGACAGGGTCAGGGCAAGAGACCCAGTACTTC. It translates to CASSLGTGSGQETQYF. The V call is TRBV5-1, the J call TRBJ2-5; 8 bases match TRBD1. The CDR3 totals 16 residues. CDR1 and CDR2 from the germline V gene are SGHRS and YFSETQ. The trim removed 0 bases at V and 2 bases at J, leaving 6 bases unmatched.